The 13 T cell receptor beta chains below all came from one sample that was sequenced in a study of shared clonotypes between healthy human individuals. Assay: immunoSEQ multiplex PCR; the TCRdb copy retains only in-frame clones and omits some. This repertoire shows more than 2 million clones, about 94% found once; its top ten account for around 0.13%. The source material was naive CD4+ T cells sorted from blood. Subset reported: CD45RA+ positively selected. The receptors originated from a man aged 18 to 35 in good health.

This clone was seen just once. The chain couples TRBV5-1 to TRBJ2-2, with 8 positions matching TRBD1. There are 17 residues in the CDR3. The junction had 14 bases not matched to a gene; V was cut back by 4 bases and J by 6 bases. Germline CDR1 reads SGHRS; CDR2 reads YFSETQ. In nucleotides, the CDR3 is TGCGCCAGCAGCCGAATGAAAAGCCAGGGGGCGGCCGGGGAGCTGTTTTTT. Its translation: CASSRMKSQGAAGELFF. Full variable domain (missing parts from reference TRBV5-1 and TRBJ2-2): KAGVTQTPRYLIKTRGQQVTLSCSPISGHRSVSWYQQTPGQGLQFLFEYFSETQRNKGNFPGRFSGRQFSNSRSEMNVSTLELGDSALYLCASSRMKSQGAAGELFFGEGSRLTVL.

The rearrangement uses TRBV15 and TRBJ1-1; D perhaps matches TRBD1 (5 bases). V lost 3 bases and J 8 bases, leaving 13 bases between the germline ends. CDR3 size: 13 residues. Per germline, CDR1 LNHNV and CDR2 YYDKDF (reference sequence). The DNA for the CDR3 is TGTGCCACCAGCAGTTCTGTTTGGGGGGAAGCTTTCTTT. Its protein product is CATSSSVWGEAFF. Supplemented by reference TRBV15 and TRBJ1-1, the full variable domain reads DAMVIQNPRYQVTQFGKPVTLSCSQTLNHNVMYWYQQKSSQAPKLLFHYYDKDFNNEADTPDNFQSRRPNTSFCFLDIRSPGLGDTAMYLCATSSSVWGEAFFGQGTRLTVV.

The chain couples TRBV28 to TRBJ2-3; 7 bases line up with TRBD1. V was pared by 4 bases and J by 2 bases, with 9 bases of the junction left unmatched. CDR3 length equals 16 residues. Germline-derived CDR1 and CDR2 are MDHEN and SYDVKM. CDR3 in amino acids: CASSSLATGNTDTQYF. The CDR3 DNA follows: TGTGCCAGCAGTTCACTCGCGACAGGGAACACAGATACGCAGTATTTT.

The gene calls are TRBV2 and TRBJ1-5; no clear D. The CDR3 is 16 residues long. Deletions cut 4 bases from V and 6 bases from J, with 19 bases between. The germline gives CDR1 SNHLY, CDR2 FYNNEI. CDR3 residues: CASSARSTPMGQPQHF. The CDR3 DNA reads TGTGCCAGCAGTGCCAGGTCTACCCCGATGGGTCAGCCCCAGCATTTT.

J is TRBJ2-7 and V is TRBV19; 11 nucleotides align to TRBD2. Germline lookup yields CDR1 LNHDA and CDR2 SQIVND (reference sequence). The V segment lost 7 bases and the J segment 2 bases; nucleotides outside the gene matches: 10. This CDR3 has 16 residues. The CDR3 spells CASTPLGTSGPYEQYF. CDR3 DNA sequence: TGTGCCAGTACCCCTCTTGGGACTAGCGGACCCTACGAGCAGTACTTC. Combining the CDR3 with reference TRBV19 and TRBJ2-7 gives the whole variable domain DGGITQSPKYLFRKEGQNVTLSCEQNLNHDAMYWYRQDPGQGLRLIYYSQIVNDFQKGDIAEGYSVSREKKESFPLTVTSAQKNPTAFYLCASTPLGTSGPYEQYFGPGTRLTVT.

V and J are TRBV10-1 and TRBJ2-1; D not certain. V was shortened by 0 bases and J by 2 bases, with 11 bases between the two germline ends. Per germline, CDR1 WNHNN and CDR2 SYGVQD (reference sequence). The CDR3 spans 16 residues. CDR3 coding DNA: TGCGCCAGCAGTGAGTCTAGGGCCACCACCTACAATGAGCAGTTCTTC. Translated: CASSESRATTYNEQFF.

V and J are TRBV7-2 and TRBJ2-7, with D maybe TRBD2 (7 bases). Germline V gene sequence: CDR1 SGHTA, CDR2 FQGNSA. The CDR3 contains 15 residues. The ends were cut back, 1 base at V and 3 bases at J, with 13 bases in the middle. The CDR3: CASSLVGGLNYEQYF. The CDR3 nucleotides are TGTGCCAGCAGCTTAGTGGGGGGGCTGAACTACGAGCAGTACTTC.

Comments on this clone: One end of the junction varies from germline; a read error may be responsible. The rearrangement joins TRBV7-7 to TRBJ1-2; D is unresolved. The CDR3 totals 17 residues. Germline V gene lookup returns CDR1 SSHAT and CDR2 FNYEAQ (reference sequence). CDR3 DNA: TGTGCTAGCACCCAGACCCCAAAAGGGAGAACAGTTAATGGCTACACCTTC. It yields the protein CASTQTPKGRTVNGYTF.

This clone has a single count. CDR3 protein: CASSLVLGVGYTF. As DNA, the CDR3 is TGCGCCAGCAGCTTGGTTTTAGGGGTGGGCTACACCTTC. J is TRBJ1-2 and V is TRBV5-1; D may be TRBD1 (5 bases). CDR1 and CDR2 from the germline V gene are SGHRS and YFSETQ. The germline V and J ends were trimmed by 0 bases and 8 bases, with 11 bases remaining between them. The CDR3 spans 13 residues.

The J gene is TRBJ2-7, the V gene TRBV10-3, with 7 positions matching TRBD1. Trimming at V came to 6 bases and at J to 1 base, leaving 6 bases not matched to a gene. Germline assignment: CDR1 ENHRY and CDR2 SYGVKD. This CDR3 has 14 residues. CDR3 sequence: CAIRMTGSSYEQYF. The CDR3 DNA is TGTGCCATCAGGATGACAGGGTCTTCCTACGAGCAGTACTTC.

The chain recombines TRBV6-5 with TRBJ2-1, with no clear D. CDR1 and CDR2 (germline): MNHEY, SVGAGI. The CDR3 sequence is 12 residues long. V was shortened by 10 bases and J by 4 bases, with 11 bases between the two germline ends. Here the CDR3 reads CATTLGYNEQFF. CDR3 nucleotides: TGTGCCACCACCCTGGGGTACAATGAGCAGTTCTTC.

V is TRBV29-1 and J is TRBJ1-3; D uncertain. V gave up 1 base and J gave up 0 bases, with 7 bases separating them. This CDR3 contains 14 residues. Germline values: CDR1 SQVTM, CDR2 ANQGSEA. The CDR3 coding sequence is TGCAGCGTTGAAGCCCTTGACTCTGGAAACACCATATATTTT. Its translation is CSVEALDSGNTIYF.

This clone showed up just once. The rearrangement links TRBV5-1 to TRBJ2-1; 8 bases map to TRBD1. Germline values: CDR1 SGHRS, CDR2 YFSETQ. The CDR3 covers 16 residues. Trimming took 0 bases from V and 4 from J; bases not matched to a gene: 6. DNA for the CDR3: TGCGCCAGCAGCTTGGCGGGACAGGAAATTTACAATGAGCAGTTCTTC. This translates into CASSLAGQEIYNEQFF.